These T cell receptor beta chains were read from a single sample in a study of cytomegalovirus exposure and HLA in healthy donors. Only in-frame clones appear in the TCRdb table, and some are missing; sequencing was by immunoSEQ multiplex PCR. Among about 120,000 clones listed, 81% were seen once. The sequenced material came from PBMCs. Source of these receptors: a woman between 25 and 40 years old in good health and CMV-seronegative. Each CDR3 is given with its conserved first and last residue. Each record gives: D gene, J gene, V gene, CDR3 DNA, CDR3 protein. The D gene is left open where the match is weak.

d_call: -; j_call: TRBJ2-3; v_call: TRBV7-9; cdr3_nt: TGTGCCAGCATAATGTGGGGGCGAAGCACAGATACGCAGTATTTT; cdr3_aa: CASIMWGRSTDTQYF
d_call: TRBD2; j_call: TRBJ2-7; v_call: TRBV4-1; cdr3_nt: TGCGCCAGCAGCCAAGATCGGGGGGGAAACGAGCAGTACTTC; cdr3_aa: CASSQDRGGNEQYF
d_call: -; j_call: TRBJ1-3; v_call: TRBV6-1; cdr3_nt: TGTGCCAGCAGTGTCAGAGGGTCTGGAAACACCATATATTTT; cdr3_aa: CASSVRGSGNTIYF
d_call: -; j_call: TRBJ2-1; v_call: TRBV7-6; cdr3_nt: TGTGCCAGCAGTTGGAGAATCGGCAATGAGCAGTTCTTC; cdr3_aa: CASSWRIGNEQFF
d_call: TRBD2; j_call: TRBJ2-7; v_call: TRBV10-2; cdr3_nt: TGCGCCAGCAGCCCCCTCGGGACTAGCTACGAGCAGTACTTC; cdr3_aa: CASSPLGTSYEQYF
d_call: -; j_call: TRBJ2-2; v_call: TRBV7-2; cdr3_nt: TGTGCCAGCAAGATCGGCCCAGGGTCTCCGAACACCGGGGAGCTGTTTTTT; cdr3_aa: CASKIGPGSPNTGELFF
d_call: -; j_call: TRBJ2-1; v_call: TRBV10-3; cdr3_nt: TGTGCCATCAGGGGGGGGCCCGGTAATGAGCAGTTCTTC; cdr3_aa: CAIRGGPGNEQFF
d_call: TRBD1; j_call: TRBJ1-5; v_call: TRBV10-2; cdr3_nt: TGCGCCAGCAGTGAGACAGGGGGCAAATCCCAGCATTTT; cdr3_aa: CASSETGGKSQHF
d_call: TRBD2; j_call: TRBJ2-7; v_call: TRBV7-2; cdr3_nt: TGTGCCAGCAGCTCGAGACTAGCGGGGGGCTACGAGCAGTACTTC; cdr3_aa: CASSSRLAGGYEQYF
d_call: TRBD2; j_call: TRBJ2-2; v_call: TRBV14; cdr3_nt: TGTGCCAGCAGCCATAAGTTGGCGGGAGGGCCGGACACCGGGGAGCTGTTTTTT; cdr3_aa: CASSHKLAGGPDTGELFF
d_call: -; j_call: TRBJ1-2; v_call: TRBV28; cdr3_nt: TGTGCCAGCAGTTCCGGAGCACGGTACTATGGCTACACCTTC; cdr3_aa: CASSSGARYYGYTF